The present entry profiles one TCR beta chain with its context. The antigen is unknown. The Oncomine TCR Beta short-read assay was applied to DNA of cultured CD4+ T cells. Investigators obtained genomic DNA by extraction from cultured CD4+ T cells. TCRdb passed the PCR reads through MiXCR, listing each CDR3 protein once. Among fewer than 8,000 distinct CDR3 sequences listed, about a third were seen once. The sample originates from a study of vaccination and CD4 T cells after COVID-19. Study findings and constraints: The researchers studied relatively few convalescent patients and omitted early post-infection timepoints.

This CDR3 is built from 13 residues. Germline CDR1 is SGHTA and CDR2 is FQGNSA. V was shortened by 5 bases and J by 8 bases, with 15 bases between the two germline ends. Treatment defined: approximately 9-day PBMC culture with coronavirus spike peptide pools or control peptides (ViraFEST assay). CD4+ T cells that came from the unexposed donor were collected before the COVID-19 pandemic (2011-2018). Each of days 3 and 7 saw half the medium replaced by fresh IL-2 medium. Unexposed-donor CD4+ T cells were probed with SARS-CoV-2 S/N and four cold-coronavirus spikes, cells permitting. The receptor comes from a human donor in good health. The chain carries TRBV7-2 and TRBJ1-2; D gene uncertain. The sequenced material came from CD4+ T cells from blood, cultured in vitro. The CDR3 loop reads CASSPTVSGGYTF. The CDR3 DNA is TGTGCCAGCAGCCCAACAGTCAGTGGCGGCTACACCTTC.